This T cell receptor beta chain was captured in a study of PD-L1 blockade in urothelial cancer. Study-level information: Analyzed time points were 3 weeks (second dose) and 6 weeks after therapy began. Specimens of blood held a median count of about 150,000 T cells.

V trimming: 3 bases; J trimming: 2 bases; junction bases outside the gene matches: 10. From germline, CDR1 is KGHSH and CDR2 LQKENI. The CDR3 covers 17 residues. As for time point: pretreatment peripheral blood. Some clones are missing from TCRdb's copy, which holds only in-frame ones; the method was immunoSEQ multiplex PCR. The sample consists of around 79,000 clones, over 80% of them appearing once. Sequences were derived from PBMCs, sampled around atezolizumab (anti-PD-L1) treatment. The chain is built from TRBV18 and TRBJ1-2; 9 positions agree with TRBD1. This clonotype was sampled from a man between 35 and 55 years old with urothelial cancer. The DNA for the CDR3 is TGTGCCAGCTCACCGACGGACAGGGGAAGGGAAAACTATGGCTACACCTTC. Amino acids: CASSPTDRGRENYGYTF.